The 5 T cell receptor beta chains below all came from one sample that was sequenced in a study of shared clonotypes between healthy human individuals. Generated by immunoSEQ multiplex PCR, the TCRdb table keeps only in-frame clones and is missing some. The sample lists around 2.5 million clones, under 95% occurring once. What was sequenced was naive CD4+ T cells from PBMCs. As to subset: CD45RA+ positively selected. The receptors here all came from a young man in good health. Some clones in this sample may be carry-over from other donors' samples.

The gene calls are TRBV6-6 and TRBJ1-1; D perhaps matches TRBD1 (5 bases). Trimming pared 1 base from V and 6 bases from J, leaving 12 bases between. This CDR3 has 14 residues. Germline V lookup: CDR1 MNHNY, CDR2 SVGAGI (reference sequence). In DNA form, the CDR3 reads TGTGCCAGCAGTTACTTAGGGGACGGGCCTGAAGCTTTCTTT. This sequence encodes CASSYLGDGPEAFF.

The V and J genes are TRBV5-4 and TRBJ2-1; D not resolved. CDR3 size: 15 residues. Germline V gene lookup returns CDR1 SGHNT and CDR2 YYREEE (reference sequence). The V gene lost 2 bases and the J gene lost 0 bases, with 9 bases spanning the gap. CDR3 coding DNA: TGTGCCAGCAGCTTTCGGGCCGACTCCTACAATGAGCAGTTCTTC. It encodes CASSFRADSYNEQFF.

The chain recombines TRBV27 with TRBJ1-5; 10 bases agree with TRBD1. Per the germline V gene, CDR1 is MNHEY and CDR2 is SMNVEV (reference sequence). With 6 bases clipped from V and 7 bases from J, the junction kept 6 bases outside the gene matches. There are 14 residues in the CDR3. DNA for the CDR3: TGTGCCAGCAGGCGCGGGACAGGGGCCCAGCCCCAGCATTTT. Its translation: CASRRGTGAQPQHF.

The V call is TRBV7-2, the J call TRBJ2-3, with 11 bases matching TRBD1. CDR1 is SGHTA, CDR2 FQGNSA, per germline. V dropped 2 bases and J dropped 4; count of bases not matched to a gene: 5. The CDR3 has 16 residues. The CDR3 region has the DNA TGTGCCAGCAGCTTACTAGGACAGGGGGCTCCAGATACGCAGTATTTT. Translating gives CASSLLGQGAPDTQYF.

This sequence joins TRBV28 and TRBJ2-3, with TRBD2 matching over 8 bases. This CDR3 spans 19 amino acids. J lost 0 bases, V lost 6 bases, and 17 bases had no gene match. Germline CDR1 reads MDHEN; CDR2 reads SYDVKM. Here the CDR3 reads CASSPVGSGDPPSTDTQYF. In DNA, the CDR3 is TGTGCCAGCAGCCCCGTGGGTAGCGGGGACCCCCCTAGCACAGATACGCAGTATTTT.